Given below is one T cell receptor (beta chain) in context. Its target is unknown. Germline lookup yields CDR1 DFQATT and CDR2 SNEGSKA (reference sequence). Between the trimmed V and J ends, which lost 1 base and 1 base, there was a span of 2 bases. The length of the CDR3 is 11 residues. TCRdb itself ran the RT-PCR reads through MiXCR, one entry per CDR3 protein. The sample consists of about 620,000 distinct CDR3 sequences, approximately 10% of them appearing once. This record comes from a study of response to subunit inactivated influenza vaccine. Study-wide findings and caveats: It was the authors' suggestion that each seasonal influenza vaccination recruits few new T cells.

Separately, the same data were catalogued under a study of T cells expressing NK-cell markers. That paper notes: cDNA encoding TCR beta was synthesized via 5'RACE template switching incorporating UMIs. It was sorted CD3+CD56+NKG2C+, CD3+CD56+NKG2C- and CD3+CD56-NKG2C+ T cells that supplied the TCR beta repertoires. Seven donors tested HCMV-seropositive and one tested seronegative among the eight sequenced. The leading position in the CD3+CD56-NKG2C+ fraction of a few donors also went to these clonotypes.

This TCR was sampled from a man aged 50 to 60 who received an inactivated influenza vaccine. Material: PBMCs from blood, obtained on the day of vaccination. The chain couples TRBV20-1 to TRBJ2-7; D is undetermined. CDR3 amino acids: CSARASYEQYF. DNA of the CDR3: TGCAGTGCTAGAGCGTCCTACGAGCAGTACTTC.